The 2 T cell receptor beta chains reported below all come from one sample, sequenced in a study of Graves' ophthalmopathy and Graves' hyperthyroidism. Amplification targeted the TCR beta CDR3 regions, with RNA transcripts as the source material. RT-PCR with HTBI primers came first, then second-round multiplex PCR. TCRdb reanalysed the multiplex PCR reads using MiXCR and keeps one entry per CDR3 protein. This sample carries 900,000 to 1,200,000 distinct CDR3 sequences, about 36% of them seen once, and the ten largest clones take 11%. Sample: peripheral blood or thyroid tissue (not recorded which). Source of these receptors: an adult man with Graves' hyperthyroidism.

V gene TRBV7-9 combines with J gene TRBJ2-7; 7 bases are a match to TRBD1. The V gene end was trimmed by 8 bases and the J gene end by 0 bases; junction bases not matched to a gene: 7. Germline CDR1 and CDR2: SEHNR and FQNEAQ (reference sequence). This CDR3 is built from 14 residues. The CDR3 nucleotides are TGTGCCAGCGGAGACAGGGACCCCTCCTACGAGCAGTACTTC. This codes for CASGDRDPSYEQYF.

About this clonotype itself: A read error may explain this, as a much larger clone is one base away. V and J are TRBV10-2 and TRBJ1-2; TRBD1 matches at 9 bases. Germline V lookup: CDR1 WSHSY, CDR2 SAAADI. The CDR3 length is 13 residues. The CDR3 here is CASSERDRDGYAF. The CDR3 DNA reads TGCGCCAGCAGTGAGCGGGACAGGGACGGCTACGCCTTC.